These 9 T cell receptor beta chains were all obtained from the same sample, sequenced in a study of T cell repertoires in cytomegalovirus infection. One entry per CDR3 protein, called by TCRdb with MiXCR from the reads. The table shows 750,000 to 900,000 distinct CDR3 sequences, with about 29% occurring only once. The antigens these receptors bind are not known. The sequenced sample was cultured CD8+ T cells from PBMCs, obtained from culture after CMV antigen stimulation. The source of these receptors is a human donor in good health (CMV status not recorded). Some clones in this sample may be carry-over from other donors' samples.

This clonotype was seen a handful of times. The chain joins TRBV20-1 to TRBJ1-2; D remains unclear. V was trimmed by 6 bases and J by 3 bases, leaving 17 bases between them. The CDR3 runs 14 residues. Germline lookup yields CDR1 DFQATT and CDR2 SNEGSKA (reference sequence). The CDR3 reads CSAPSPADHYGYTF. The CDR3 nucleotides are TGCAGTGCGCCAAGCCCGGCCGACCACTATGGCTACACCTTC.

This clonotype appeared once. This CDR3 is CASSGGPISGNTIYF. CDR3 bases: TGTGCCAGCAGCGGGGGTCCTATCTCTGGAAACACCATATATTTT. The rearrangement uses TRBV9 and TRBJ1-3; D is ambiguous. Trimming shortened V by 3 bases and J by 0 bases, and 10 bases separated the two germline ends. Germline values: CDR1 SGDLS, CDR2 YYNGEE. CDR3 size: 15 residues.

CDR3 sequence (DNA): TGTGCCAGCAGCTTAAGTGGACTAGCGGGGGGGAAGGAGACCCAGTACTTC. Its protein is CASSLSGLAGGKETQYF. The chain couples TRBV7-6 to TRBJ2-5, with TRBD2 identical over 15 bases. The CDR3 loop spans 17 amino acids. V shed 2 bases and J 5 bases; nucleotides not matched to a gene: 6. Per the germline V gene, CDR1 is SGHVS and CDR2 is FNYEAQ.

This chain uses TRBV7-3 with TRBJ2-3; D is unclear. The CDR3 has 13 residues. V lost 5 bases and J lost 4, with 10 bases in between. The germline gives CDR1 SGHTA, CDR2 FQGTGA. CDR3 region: CASSGVPSDTQYF. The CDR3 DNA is TGTGCCAGCAGCGGGGTACCGTCAGATACGCAGTATTTT.

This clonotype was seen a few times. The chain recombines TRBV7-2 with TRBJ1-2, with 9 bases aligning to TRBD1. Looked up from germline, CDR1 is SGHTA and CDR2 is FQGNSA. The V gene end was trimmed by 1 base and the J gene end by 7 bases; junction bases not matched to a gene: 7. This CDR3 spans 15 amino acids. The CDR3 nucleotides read TGTGCCAGCAGCTTAGGGGACAGGGAGTGGGTTGGCTACACCTTC. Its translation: CASSLGDREWVGYTF. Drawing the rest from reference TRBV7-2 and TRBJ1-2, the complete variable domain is GAGVSQSPSNKVTEKGKDVELRCDPISGHTALYWYRQSLGQGLEFLIYFQGNSAPDKSGLPSDRFSAERTGGSVSTLTIQRTQQEDSAVYLCASSLGDREWVGYTFGSGTRLTVV.

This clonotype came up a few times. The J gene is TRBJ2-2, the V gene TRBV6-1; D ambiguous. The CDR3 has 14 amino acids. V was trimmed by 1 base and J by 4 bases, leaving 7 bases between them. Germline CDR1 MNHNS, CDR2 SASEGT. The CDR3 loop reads CASSEGLSTGELFF. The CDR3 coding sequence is TGTGCCAGCAGTGAAGGACTCAGCACCGGGGAGCTGTTTTTT.

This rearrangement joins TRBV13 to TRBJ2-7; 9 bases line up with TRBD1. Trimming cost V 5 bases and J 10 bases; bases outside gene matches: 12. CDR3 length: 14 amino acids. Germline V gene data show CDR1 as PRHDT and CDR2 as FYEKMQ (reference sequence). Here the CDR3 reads CASSPKAGQGPQYF. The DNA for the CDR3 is TGTGCCAGCAGCCCCAAGGCGGGACAGGGCCCCCAGTACTTC.

CDR3 DNA: TGTGCCACAATCGGGGTTGCAAGCACAGATACGCAGTATTTT. It translates to CATIGVASTDTQYF. The chain recombines TRBV10-3 with TRBJ2-3; D may be TRBD2 (5 bases). The V end lost 10 bases, the J end lost 0 bases, and 14 bases lay between the germline ends. The CDR3 loop spans 14 amino acids. In germline, CDR1 is ENHRY, CDR2 SYGVKD.

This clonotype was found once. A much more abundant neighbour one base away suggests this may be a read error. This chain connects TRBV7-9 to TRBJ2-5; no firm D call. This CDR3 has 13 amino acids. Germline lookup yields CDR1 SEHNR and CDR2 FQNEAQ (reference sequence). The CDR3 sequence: CASSSDWYEIQYF. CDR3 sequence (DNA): TGTGCCAGCAGCTCCGATTGGTACGAGATCCAGTACTTC.